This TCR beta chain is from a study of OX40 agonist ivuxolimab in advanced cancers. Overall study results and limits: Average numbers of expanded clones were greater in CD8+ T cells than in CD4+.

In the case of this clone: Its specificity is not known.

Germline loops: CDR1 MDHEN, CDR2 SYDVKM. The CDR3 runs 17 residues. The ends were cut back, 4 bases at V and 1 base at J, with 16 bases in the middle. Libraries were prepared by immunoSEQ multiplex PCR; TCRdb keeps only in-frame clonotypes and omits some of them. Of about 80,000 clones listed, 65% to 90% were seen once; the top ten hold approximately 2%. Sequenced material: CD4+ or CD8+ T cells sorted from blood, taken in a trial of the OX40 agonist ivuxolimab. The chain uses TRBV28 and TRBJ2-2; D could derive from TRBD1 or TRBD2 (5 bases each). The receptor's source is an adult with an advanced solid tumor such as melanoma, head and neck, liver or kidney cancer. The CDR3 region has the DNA TGTGCCAGCAGTTCTCCCGGGACCTCAGGGAACACCGGGGAGCTGTTTTTT. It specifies CASSSPGTSGNTGELFF.